The rows below give T cell receptor beta chains drawn from one sample of a study of T cells in Graves' hyperthyroidism and ophthalmopathy. One entry per CDR3 protein results from TCRdb running MiXCR on the multiplex PCR reads. Of hundreds of thousands of distinct CDR3 sequences in the sample, roughly 14% are singletons; the top ten hold approximately 4.2%. Sequenced input: blood. These receptors originate from a woman in her 40s with Graves' ophthalmopathy. Each CDR3 is given with its conserved first and last residue. The order of the fields is J gene, clone size, D gene, V gene, CDR3 DNA, CDR3 protein. A D gene is named only where the DNA matches it firmly. Clone size appears in some rows only: once, few, many, or a class for an expanded clone.

J gene: TRBJ1-1
clone size: many
D gene: NA
V gene: TRBV2
CDR3 DNA: TGTGCCAGCAGCGAGTACAGGGCCCGGGGCGGAGCTTTCTTT
CDR3 protein: CASSEYRARGGAFF

J gene: TRBJ2-6
clone size: NA
D gene: NA
V gene: TRBV20-1
CDR3 DNA: TGCAGTGGTAGGTTCGGGGCTGGGGCCAACGTCCTGACTTTC
CDR3 protein: CSGRFGAGANVLTF

J gene: TRBJ2-7
clone size: medium-sized
D gene: NA
V gene: TRBV6-2/TRBV6-3
CDR3 DNA: TGTGCCAGCAGTTACGGAAATTACGAGCAGTACTTC
CDR3 protein: CASSYGNYEQYF

J gene: TRBJ1-2
clone size: NA
D gene: TRBD1
V gene: TRBV7-3
CDR3 DNA: TGTGCCAGCAGCTTAGCGTCCGGACAGGGGTACTATGGCTACACCTTC
CDR3 protein: CASSLASGQGYYGYTF

J gene: TRBJ2-7
clone size: many
D gene: TRBD2
V gene: TRBV12-3/TRBV12-4
CDR3 DNA: TGTGCCAGCAGTTTAAGCGGGGTAAACTACGAGCAGTACTTC
CDR3 protein: CASSLSGVNYEQYF

J gene: TRBJ1-1
clone size: NA
D gene: NA
V gene: TRBV30
CDR3 DNA: TGTGCTTCCGCTTCAGCAGGGAGGGGGATAAACACTGAAGCTTTCTTT
CDR3 protein: CASASAGRGINTEAFF

J gene: TRBJ2-7
clone size: NA
D gene: TRBD1
V gene: TRBV20-1
CDR3 DNA: TGCAGTGGTCGACGGGGACAGGACTCCTACGAGCAGTACTTC
CDR3 protein: CSGRRGQDSYEQYF

J gene: TRBJ2-4
clone size: many
D gene: TRBD2
V gene: TRBV7-2
CDR3 DNA: TGTGCCAGCAGCTTAGTTGGGGAGGGGAACATTCAGTACTTC
CDR3 protein: CASSLVGEGNIQYF

J gene: TRBJ1-6
clone size: many
D gene: TRBD1
V gene: TRBV6-5
CDR3 DNA: TGTGCCAGCAGTTACCCGGACAGGGCTAATTCACCCCTCCACTTT
CDR3 protein: CASSYPDRANSPLHF

J gene: TRBJ2-5
clone size: NA
D gene: NA
V gene: TRBV6-5
CDR3 DNA: TGTGCCAGCAGTTACCCAACTACTCCAGGCGGCGAGACCCAGTACTTC
CDR3 protein: CASSYPTTPGGETQYF

J gene: TRBJ1-1
clone size: many
D gene: NA
V gene: TRBV28
CDR3 DNA: TGTGCCAGCAGTTTCCCGATAAGGGACACTGAAGCTTTCTTT
CDR3 protein: CASSFPIRDTEAFF

J gene: TRBJ1-6
clone size: few
D gene: NA
V gene: TRBV12-3/TRBV12-4
CDR3 DNA: TGTGCCAGCAGGGGGGTTTCCGGCGGTTCACCCCTCCACTTT
CDR3 protein: CASRGVSGGSPLHF

J gene: TRBJ1-5
clone size: many
D gene: TRBD1
V gene: TRBV10-3
CDR3 DNA: TGTGCCATCAGTGAGTCGAGAGGGGGCGCGAGGCAGCCCCAGCATTTT
CDR3 protein: CAISESRGGARQPQHF

J gene: TRBJ2-5
clone size: many
D gene: TRBD1
V gene: TRBV11-2
CDR3 DNA: TGTGCCAGCAGCCACCCGACAGGGGGGCCGGAGACCCAGTACTTC
CDR3 protein: CASSHPTGGPETQYF

J gene: TRBJ1-1
clone size: many
D gene: NA
V gene: TRBV12-3/TRBV12-4
CDR3 DNA: TGTGCCAGCAGTTGGGAGTGGGGGCGGGTCACTGAAGCTTTCTTT
CDR3 protein: CASSWEWGRVTEAFF

J gene: TRBJ1-5
clone size: many
D gene: TRBD1
V gene: TRBV12-3/TRBV12-4
CDR3 DNA: TGTGCCAGCAGTTCCGCAGGGGGACGGCAGCCCCAGCATTTT
CDR3 protein: CASSSAGGRQPQHF

J gene: TRBJ2-5
clone size: many
D gene: NA
V gene: TRBV7-2
CDR3 DNA: TGTGCCAGCAGCACAAGTGGACAGCAAGAGACCCAGTACTTC
CDR3 protein: CASSTSGQQETQYF

J gene: TRBJ2-5
clone size: many
D gene: TRBD2
V gene: TRBV7-2
CDR3 DNA: TGTGCCAGCAGCCCCAGACTAGCGGGAAACCAAGAGACCCAGTACTTC
CDR3 protein: CASSPRLAGNQETQYF

J gene: TRBJ2-2
clone size: many
D gene: TRBD1
V gene: TRBV27
CDR3 DNA: TGTGCCAGCAGGACCGGGACAGGGCGCACCGGGGAGCTGTTTTTT
CDR3 protein: CASRTGTGRTGELFF

J gene: TRBJ1-5
clone size: NA
D gene: NA
V gene: TRBV6-5
CDR3 DNA: TGTGCCAGCATACTCTCGGCAGGGCGTAGCAATCAGCCCCAGCATTTT
CDR3 protein: CASILSAGRSNQPQHF

J gene: TRBJ1-2
clone size: NA
D gene: NA
V gene: TRBV15
CDR3 DNA: TGTGCCACCAGCAGAGATCGGGCAGGGGATGGCTACACCTTC
CDR3 protein: CATSRDRAGDGYTF

J gene: TRBJ2-5
clone size: many
D gene: NA
V gene: TRBV9
CDR3 DNA: TGTGCCAGCAGCCCTGGGGGCGGGAGTTTAGAGACCCAGTACTTC
CDR3 protein: CASSPGGGSLETQYF

J gene: TRBJ2-5
clone size: many
D gene: NA
V gene: TRBV30
CDR3 DNA: TGTGCCTGGAGTGGTAGCGGAGGGGGAGAGACCCAGTACTTC
CDR3 protein: CAWSGSGGGETQYF

J gene: TRBJ2-7
clone size: once
D gene: NA
V gene: TRBV3-1
CDR3 DNA: TGTGCCAGCAGCCAAGCATCCCCCTACGAGCAGTACTTC
CDR3 protein: CASSQASPYEQYF

J gene: TRBJ1-1
clone size: NA
D gene: NA
V gene: TRBV13
CDR3 DNA: TGTGCCGGCAGCCCCGGCCGGGCGTGGGCTTTCTTT
CDR3 protein: CAGSPGRAWAFF

J gene: TRBJ1-1
clone size: many
D gene: NA
V gene: TRBV2
CDR3 DNA: TGTGCCAGCAGGCTAGACAGAAGCACTGAAGCTTTCTTT
CDR3 protein: CASRLDRSTEAFF

J gene: TRBJ2-6
clone size: once
D gene: NA
V gene: TRBV4-3
CDR3 DNA: TGCGCCAGCAGCCAGGGAGAAAGGGGCTCTGGGGCCAACGTCCTGACTTTC
CDR3 protein: CASSQGERGSGANVLTF

J gene: TRBJ1-5
clone size: many
D gene: NA
V gene: TRBV6-2/TRBV6-3
CDR3 DNA: TGTGCCAGCAGTTACCCAGGGGGCAATCAGCCCCAGCATTTT
CDR3 protein: CASSYPGGNQPQHF

J gene: TRBJ2-2
clone size: few
D gene: TRBD2
V gene: TRBV6-1
CDR3 DNA: TGTGCCATCCGGACTAGCGCGAACGGGGGGCTGTTTTTT
CDR3 protein: CAIRTSANGGLFF

J gene: TRBJ2-7
clone size: many
D gene: NA
V gene: TRBV12-3/TRBV12-4
CDR3 DNA: TGTGCCAGCAGTTTGGCAACTAGCAACAAGCAGTACTTC
CDR3 protein: CASSLATSNKQYF

J gene: TRBJ1-2
clone size: many
D gene: TRBD1
V gene: TRBV10-3
CDR3 DNA: TGTGCCATCAGTGGACAGGGGGCAGATGACTATGGCTACACCTTC
CDR3 protein: CAISGQGADDYGYTF

J gene: TRBJ2-2
clone size: many
D gene: NA
V gene: TRBV11-2
CDR3 DNA: TGTGCCAGCAGCTCCCCGGCGGGGAGCGGGAACACCGGGGAGCTGTTTTTT
CDR3 protein: CASSSPAGSGNTGELFF

J gene: TRBJ2-7
clone size: many
D gene: NA
V gene: TRBV30
CDR3 DNA: TGTGCCGGGACCACAGTAACCTACGAGCAGTACTTC
CDR3 protein: CAGTTVTYEQYF

J gene: TRBJ2-2
clone size: many
D gene: NA
V gene: TRBV20-1
CDR3 DNA: TGCAGTGCTAGAGATTACAGCACGAACACCGGGGAGCTGTTTTTT
CDR3 protein: CSARDYSTNTGELFF

J gene: TRBJ1-6
clone size: few
D gene: NA
V gene: TRBV30
CDR3 DNA: TGTGCCTGGAGTGTGCGGGGGAATAAGGGGGATAATTCACCCCTCCACTTT
CDR3 protein: CAWSVRGNKGDNSPLHF

J gene: TRBJ1-1
clone size: many
D gene: NA
V gene: TRBV10-3
CDR3 DNA: TGTGCCATCAGTGAGCGGTGGAACACTGAAGCTTTCTTT
CDR3 protein: CAISERWNTEAFF

J gene: TRBJ1-2
clone size: many
D gene: TRBD1
V gene: TRBV6-1
CDR3 DNA: TGTGCCAGCAGTAAACAGGGGTTAGGCACCTTC
CDR3 protein: CASSKQGLGTF

J gene: TRBJ1-1
clone size: many
D gene: NA
V gene: TRBV6-5
CDR3 DNA: TGTGCCAGCAGTTCCTTCGGCTCGCTGAACACTGAAGCTTTCTTT
CDR3 protein: CASSSFGSLNTEAFF

J gene: TRBJ1-1
clone size: NA
D gene: NA
V gene: TRBV28
CDR3 DNA: TGTGCCAGCAGGGATGGATCTATCTCCGCGAACACTGAAGCTTTCTTT
CDR3 protein: CASRDGSISANTEAFF

J gene: TRBJ1-1
clone size: NA
D gene: NA
V gene: TRBV6-1
CDR3 DNA: TGTGCCAGCAGTGAATGGAGGGCGGGAGCTTTCTTT
CDR3 protein: CASSEWRAGAFF